This paragraph reports one TCR beta chain. The germline V and J ends were trimmed by 2 bases and 6 bases, with 11 bases remaining between them. Germline V gene data show CDR1 as SGHDN and CDR2 as FVKESK. CDR3 length equals 13 residues. This sample stems from a study of blood T cell repertoires in COVID-19. Study information: Samples representing acute and convalescent COVID-19 were sourced from the United States, Italy and Spain.

Methods used by the authors: Estimation of nucleated cell counts was performed using reference gene primer amplification. TCRdb's table, derived via immunoSEQ multiplex PCR, lists solely in-frame clones and lacks some. For V, J and clone size, that table is used; D and trimming come from the DNA. The data show some 200,000 clones, under 90% seen once. This clonotype was sampled from a man in his fifties with acute or convalescent COVID-19. The rearrangement joins TRBV14 to TRBJ2-7; tentatively, D is TRBD2 (6 bases). Sequenced: peripheral blood. The CDR3 nucleotides are TGTGCCAGCAGCCAACATCTGGGAGGCGAGCAGTACTTC. Protein product: CASSQHLGGEQYF.